There are a few counts of the clone carrying this TCR beta chain. Clones were sequenced by immunoSEQ multiplex PCR, and TCRdb holds only the in-frame ones, with some missing. Here the sample spans about 230,000 clones, about 90% being singletons. The data are from a study of blood T cell repertoires in COVID-19. The germline V and J ends were trimmed by 0 bases and 1 base, with 19 bases remaining between them. CDR3 length equals 19 residues. The germline CDR1 and CDR2 sequences are SGHDN and FVKESK. This TCR came from a man aged 30 to 45 who had recovered from COVID-19. The sequenced material came from PBMCs or T cells enriched from blood (not recorded which). This chain joins TRBV14 and TRBJ1-5; D is possibly TRBD1 (6 bases). CDR3 protein: CASSQDRGFRTGSNQPQHF. The CDR3 DNA follows: TGTGCCAGCAGCCAAGACAGGGGCTTTCGGACTGGGAGCAATCAGCCCCAGCATTTT.